One and the same sample provided the 27 T cell receptor beta chains below, sequenced in a study of cytomegalovirus exposure and HLA in healthy donors. PCR employed 60 Vbeta and 13 Jbeta primers. Clones were read by immunoSEQ multiplex PCR, and TCRdb kept only the in-frame ones, dropping some. This sample carries approximately 130,000 clones, about 76% of them seen once, and the ten largest clones take 1.1% to 1.5%. The sequencing sample was made of PBMCs. The source is a middle-aged woman in good health and CMV-seronegative.

The CDR3 is CSVEAPFSYEQYF. The CDR3 region has the DNA TGCAGCGTTGAAGCTCCTTTTTCCTACGAGCAGTACTTC. The V and J genes are TRBV29-1 and TRBJ2-7; D gene ambiguous. CDR1 SQVTM and CDR2 ANQGSEA come from the germline V gene. This CDR3 has 13 residues. V lost 1 base and J lost 1, with 8 bases in between.

The chain employs TRBV9 and TRBJ2-5; the D gene is possibly TRBD2 (6 bases). Per the germline V gene, CDR1 is SGDLS and CDR2 is YYNGEE. The length of the CDR3 is 15 residues. Trimming removed 0 bases at V and 2 bases at J, with 11 bases between. As DNA, the CDR3 is TGTGCCAGCAGCGTAGGGGTTAGCGGACAAGAGACCCAGTACTTC. Translating it yields CASSVGVSGQETQYF.

The chain employs TRBV10-3 and TRBJ1-2, with 8 bases aligning to TRBD1. This CDR3 region has 13 residues. V trimming: 3 bases; J trimming: 6 bases; junction bases outside the gene matches: 3. Germline V gene lookup returns CDR1 ENHRY and CDR2 SYGVKD. The chain's CDR3 is CAISEGQGNGYTF. The CDR3 nucleotides are TGTGCCATCAGTGAAGGACAGGGAAATGGCTACACCTTC.

V is TRBV27 and J is TRBJ2-7; weak D call: TRBD1 (6 bases). There are 14 residues in the CDR3. V lost 4 bases to trimming and J lost 5 bases, with 15 bases between them. Germline values: CDR1 MNHEY, CDR2 SMNVEV (reference sequence). The CDR3 sequence: CASSSHGQKNEQYF. CDR3 nucleotides: TGTGCCAGCAGTTCCCATGGACAGAAAAACGAGCAGTACTTC.

The rearrangement links TRBV13 to TRBJ1-1; possibly TRBD1 for D (6 bases). V shed 5 bases and J shed 3 bases, with 13 bases lying between them. This CDR3 contains 14 residues. CDR1 is PRHDT and CDR2 is FYEKMQ in the germline V gene (reference sequence). The CDR3 nucleotides read TGTGCCAGCAGCCCCCGGACAGTCTACACTGAAGCTTTCTTT. As protein: CASSPRTVYTEAFF.

The CDR3 DNA reads TGTGCCAGCAGCTTAATGGGAGGGGGAACGGAGACCCAGTACTTC. Protein: CASSLMGGGTETQYF. This rearrangement joins TRBV7-2 to TRBJ2-5; weak D call: TRBD2 (7 bases). The CDR3 is made up of 15 amino acids. In germline, CDR1 is SGHTA, CDR2 FQGNSA. The V gene lost 2 bases and the J gene lost 5 bases, with 15 bases spanning the gap.

The genes are TRBV19 and TRBJ1-5; D perhaps matches TRBD1 (6 bases). V shed 4 bases and J shed 1 base, with 8 bases lying between them. CDR1 and CDR2 (germline): LNHDA, SQIVND (reference sequence). The CDR3 is 14 residues long. Here the CDR3 DNA reads TGTGCCAGTAGTACACAGGGAAGCAATCAGCCCCAGCATTTT. Protein sequence: CASSTQGSNQPQHF. Variable domain in full (rest from reference TRBV19 and TRBJ1-5): DGGITQSPKYLFRKEGQNVTLSCEQNLNHDAMYWYRQDPGQGLRLIYYSQIVNDFQKGDIAEGYSVSREKKESFPLTVTSAQKNPTAFYLCASSTQGSNQPQHFGDGTRLSIL.

This rearrangement joins TRBV5-4 to TRBJ2-1; tentative D call: TRBD2 (7 bases). The length of the CDR3 is 15 residues. CDR1 SGHNT and CDR2 YYREEE come from the germline V gene (reference sequence). Trimming left V 2 bases short and J 6 bases short, with 15 bases between. In nucleotides, the CDR3 is TGTGCCAGCAGCTTCCCGGGGGGCCCGGGCAATGAGCAGTTCTTC. Protein product: CASSFPGGPGNEQFF.

CDR3 sequence (DNA): TGTGCCAGCAGCTTAGTACAGGGGACGGGGGAGCAGTACTTC. Amino acid sequence: CASSLVQGTGEQYF. V is TRBV7-9 and J is TRBJ2-7; 7 bases align to TRBD1. The germline CDR1 and CDR2 sequences are SEHNR and FQNEAQ (reference sequence). V lost 1 base and J lost 7; bases outside the gene matches: 7. The CDR3 is 14 residues long. The complete variable domain, with remaining parts taken from reference TRBV7-9 and TRBJ2-7, reads DTGVSQNPRHKITKRGQNVTFRCDPISEHNRLYWYRQTLGQGPEFLTYFQNEAQLEKSRLLSDRFSAERPKGSFSTLEIQRTEQGDSAMYLCASSLVQGTGEQYFGPGTRLTVT.

V is TRBV27 and J is TRBJ1-1; maybe TRBD1 (5 bases). The CDR3 sequence is 14 residues long. The germline V and J ends were trimmed by 6 bases and 0 bases, with 11 bases remaining between them. CDR1 MNHEY and CDR2 SMNVEV come from the germline V gene (reference sequence). This CDR3 is CASSLTAMNTEAFF. The DNA of the CDR3 is TGTGCCAGCAGCCTGACAGCTATGAACACTGAAGCTTTCTTT.

The chain combines TRBV4-3 with TRBJ1-1; possible D gene TRBD1, 6 bases. The germline gives CDR1 LGHNA, CDR2 YSLEER. Trimming pared 2 bases from V and 7 bases from J, leaving 11 bases between. The CDR3 extends over 13 amino acids. CDR3 nucleotides: TGCGCCAGCAGCCAATCCCGCAGGGGTGAAGCTTTCTTT. Protein sequence: CASSQSRRGEAFF.

The chain combines TRBV15 with TRBJ1-1, with D unclear. Between the trimmed V and J ends, which lost 1 base and 7 bases, there was a span of 10 bases. Germline CDR1 LNHNV, CDR2 YYDKDF (reference sequence). The CDR3 has 13 amino acids. CDR3 sequence (DNA): TGTGCCACCAGCAGAGCACGAAACTATGAAGCTTTCTTT. Translating it yields CATSRARNYEAFF.

The V gene is TRBV6-4, the J gene TRBJ2-3; the D is unclear. V was pared by 2 bases and J by 2 bases, with 5 bases between. The CDR3 sequence is 13 residues long. CDR1 is MRHNA and CDR2 is SNTAGT in the germline V gene. Here the CDR3 DNA reads TGTGCCAGCAGTGACAAGCCCACAGATACGCAGTATTTT. Translating gives CASSDKPTDTQYF.

The CDR3 loop is CASSYSFSGGANTQYF. The CDR3 nucleotides read TGTGCCAGCAGTTACTCATTTAGCGGGGGGGCAAATACGCAGTATTTT. This chain links TRBV6-5 with TRBJ2-3; the match to TRBD2 covers 11 bases. The CDR3 is made up of 16 amino acids. The trim removed 0 bases at V and 7 bases at J, leaving 6 bases unmatched. The germline V gene has CDR1 MNHEY and CDR2 SVGAGI.

The chain is built from TRBV7-8 and TRBJ2-5; 8 nucleotides line up with TRBD1. Germline V lookup: CDR1 SGHVS, CDR2 FQNEAQ. The length of the CDR3 is 14 residues. The ends lost 5 bases at V and 5 bases at J; junction bases unmatched: 7. As DNA, the CDR3 is TGTGCCAGCAGCATAGGACAGGGCGGTGAGACCCAGTACTTC. This sequence encodes CASSIGQGGETQYF.

The chain has TRBV4-1 and TRBJ2-7, with 10 positions matching TRBD1. Germline values: CDR1 MGHRA, CDR2 YSYEKL. V shed 4 bases and J 4 bases; nucleotides not matched to a gene: 4. The CDR3 spans 14 residues. The CDR3 reads CASSPGQGEYEQYF. As DNA, the CDR3 is TGCGCCAGCAGCCCAGGACAGGGGGAATACGAGCAGTACTTC.

The J gene is TRBJ1-2, the V gene TRBV7-2; D ambiguous. V dropped 0 bases and J dropped 1 base, with 3 bases sitting between them. The germline gives CDR1 SGHTA, CDR2 FQGNSA. This CDR3 contains 13 residues. The CDR3 bases are TGTGCCAGCAGCTTAGCACATAACTATGGCTACACCTTC. It translates to CASSLAHNYGYTF.

This chain links TRBV19 with TRBJ2-7, with unresolved D. The germline V gene encodes CDR1 LNHDA and CDR2 SQIVND (reference sequence). Trimming shortened V by 1 base and J by 3 bases, and 10 bases separated the two germline ends. The CDR3 covers 14 residues. As DNA, the CDR3 is TGTGCCAGTAGTATAGCTTGGCAGAACTACGAGCAGTACTTC. Translation: CASSIAWQNYEQYF.

The chain links TRBV18 to TRBJ2-5; 7 nucleotides agree with TRBD2. The V gene end was trimmed by 1 base and the J gene end by 2 bases; junction bases not matched to a gene: 7. Germline values: CDR1 KGHSH, CDR2 LQKENI. The CDR3 is made up of 16 amino acids. CDR3 residues: CASSPQGGGTQETQYF. The CDR3 nucleotides are TGTGCCAGCTCACCACAGGGCGGGGGTACACAAGAGACCCAGTACTTC.

V usage is TRBV2 and J usage is TRBJ1-4; 7 bases line up with TRBD1. This CDR3 contains 13 residues. The ends lost 5 bases at V and 8 bases at J; junction bases unmatched: 5. From germline, CDR1 is SNHLY and CDR2 FYNNEI. The CDR3, as DNA: TGTGCCAGCAGTCAGGGGGTCCGGGAAAAACTGTTTTTT. Translated, it gives CASSQGVREKLFF.

V usage is TRBV7-9 and J usage is TRBJ1-1; TRBD1 might be the D (5 bases). This CDR3 is 15 amino acids long. V was cut by 1 base and J by 5 bases, with 14 bases left in between. The V gene's germline CDR1 is SEHNR and CDR2 FQNEAQ (reference sequence). The CDR3 protein is CASSLDPGQGTEAFF. The CDR3 bases are TGTGCCAGCAGCTTAGACCCCGGACAAGGGACTGAAGCTTTCTTT.

The DNA of the CDR3 is TGTGCCAGCAGTTCTGAGCGGGGGAGCTCCTACGAGCAGTACTTC. This codes for CASSSERGSSYEQYF. The J gene is TRBJ2-7, the V gene TRBV5-4; 8 bases match TRBD2. J was trimmed by 0 bases and V by 5 bases; bases with no gene match: 7. The CDR3 is 15 amino acids. Germline V gives CDR1 SGHNT, CDR2 YYREEE (reference sequence).

The V and J genes are TRBV27 and TRBJ1-4, with D maybe TRBD1 (5 bases). Looked up from germline, CDR1 is MNHEY and CDR2 is SMNVEV (reference sequence). The V gene lost 6 bases and the J gene lost 0 bases, with 14 bases spanning the gap. CDR3 length: 16 amino acids. The CDR3 here is CASSPAGGATNEKLFF. DNA for the CDR3: TGTGCCAGCAGCCCTGCGGGGGGGGCAACTAATGAAAAACTGTTTTTT.

The V call is TRBV6-1, the J call TRBJ1-4, with 7 bases matching TRBD1. The CDR3 has 14 amino acids. The germline gives CDR1 MNHNS, CDR2 SASEGT. V was clipped by 6 bases and J by 5 bases; unmatched bases: 6. The CDR3 region is CASRKTGRNEKLFF. CDR3 DNA: TGTGCCAGCAGGAAGACAGGGCGAAATGAAAAACTGTTTTTT.

This chain connects TRBV6-1 to TRBJ2-7; D is perhaps TRBD1 (5 bases). The length of the CDR3 is 15 residues. Per germline, CDR1 MNHNS and CDR2 SASEGT. The ends were cut back, 2 bases at V and 7 bases at J, with 18 bases in the middle. In nucleotides, the CDR3 is TGTGCCAGCAGTGAATCAAGGGGCGGTTCGAGAGAGCAGTACTTC. Amino acid sequence: CASSESRGGSREQYF.

This clone was recorded a few times. The V call is TRBV2, the J call TRBJ2-5, with D unresolved. CDR1 and CDR2 (germline): SNHLY, FYNNEI. This CDR3 region has 12 residues. V was shortened by 2 bases and J by 5 bases, with 6 bases between the two germline ends. The CDR3 nucleotides read TGTGCCAGCAGTGAACTAGTTGAGACCCAGTACTTC. It encodes CASSELVETQYF.

The chain uses TRBV2 and TRBJ1-1; D ambiguous. The CDR3 covers 13 residues. V gave up 6 bases and J gave up 1 base, with 9 bases separating them. CDR1 is SNHLY and CDR2 is FYNNEI in the germline V gene. The DNA for the CDR3 is TGTGCCAGCAGCATCGACTCGAACACTGAAGCTTTCTTT. This codes for CASSIDSNTEAFF.